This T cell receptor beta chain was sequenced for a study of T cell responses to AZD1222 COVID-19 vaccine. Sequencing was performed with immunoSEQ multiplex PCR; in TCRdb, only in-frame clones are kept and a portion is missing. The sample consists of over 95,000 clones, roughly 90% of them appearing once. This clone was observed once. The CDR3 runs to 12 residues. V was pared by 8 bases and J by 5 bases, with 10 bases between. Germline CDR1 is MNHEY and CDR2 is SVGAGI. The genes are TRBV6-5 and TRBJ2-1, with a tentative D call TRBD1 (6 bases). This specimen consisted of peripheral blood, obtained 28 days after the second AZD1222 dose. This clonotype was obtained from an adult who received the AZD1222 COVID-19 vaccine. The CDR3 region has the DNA TGTGCCAGCTCAGACAGGAACAATGAGCAGTTCTTC. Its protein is CASSDRNNEQFF.